Listed below are T cell receptor beta chains from one sample, sequenced in a study of control samples from healthy donors and cancer patients. TCRdb's table, derived via immunoSEQ multiplex PCR, lists solely in-frame clones and lacks some. In the table there are some 94,000 clones, roughly nine tenths of which are singletons. Sequencing was performed on blood. All receptors derive from a woman between 45 and 60 years old in good health. Each CDR3 is given with its conserved first and last residue. Fields, in order: clone size, D gene, J gene, V gene, CDR3 DNA, CDR3 protein. The D gene is left open where the match is weak. For some rows the clone size is stated as once, few or many, or as a class when expanded; others skip it.

NA	NA	TRBJ1-1	TRBV18	TGTGCCAGCTCACCTACCCCCTTGAACACTGAAGCTTTCTTT	CASSPTPLNTEAFF
NA	NA	TRBJ2-2	TRBV10-3	TGTGCCATCAGTGATCGGCAGGGATACAACACCGGGGAGCTGTTTTTT	CAISDRQGYNTGELFF
NA	TRBD1	TRBJ2-3	TRBV4-1	TGCGCCAGCAGCCGGAGCCCAGGGGGCTTGAGCACAGATACGCAGTATTTT	CASSRSPGGLSTDTQYF
NA	TRBD1	TRBJ2-3	TRBV5-1	TGCGCCAGCGGTCAGGGGGCCGACACAGATACGCAGTATTTT	CASGQGADTDTQYF
NA	NA	TRBJ1-1	TRBV12-3/TRBV12-4	TGTGCCAGCAGCCTACAAGGGAACACTGAAGCTTTCTTT	CASSLQGNTEAFF
NA	NA	TRBJ2-3	TRBV7-6	TGTGCCAGCAGCTTACCGCTAGGCGGTAGCACAGATACGCAGTATTTT	CASSLPLGGSTDTQYF
once	NA	TRBJ1-2	TRBV19	TGTGCCAGTAGCGAAGTGGGGGGCTTCTATGGCTACACCTTC	CASSEVGGFYGYTF
few	NA	TRBJ1-3	TRBV7-2	TGTGCCAGCAGCTTAGGAGCGGGTTCTGGAAACACCATATATTTT	CASSLGAGSGNTIYF
few	TRBD1	TRBJ2-3	TRBV5-6	TGTGCCAGCAGCCCTGGGACAGGGATCACAGATACGCAGTATTTT	CASSPGTGITDTQYF
NA	TRBD2	TRBJ2-3	TRBV11-3	TGTGCCAGCAGCGCCGATCCGGGAGGAACAGATACGCAGTATTTT	CASSADPGGTDTQYF
once	NA	TRBJ2-5	TRBV11-3	TGTGCCAGCAGCTTAGGGACAGCGAGGGAGACCCAGTACTTC	CASSLGTARETQYF
NA	NA	TRBJ2-7	TRBV7-2	TGTGCCAGCAGCCCCTCCGGGGCGTTATCCGAGCAGTACTTC	CASSPSGALSEQYF
NA	NA	TRBJ1-1	TRBV4-3	TGCGCCAGCAGCCAAGACGCTCTGCGACAGGTGAACACTGAAGCTTTCTTT	CASSQDALRQVNTEAFF
NA	NA	TRBJ2-1	TRBV9	TGTGCCAGCAGCCCAGGCGGCCTAGCTCGCAACAATGAGCAGTTCTTC	CASSPGGLARNNEQFF
NA	NA	TRBJ1-2	TRBV27	TGTGCCAGCAGTTTTTTGGGGGGCTATGGCTACACCTTC	CASSFLGGYGYTF
few	NA	TRBJ1-6	TRBV19	TGTGCCAGTAGATTGGACAGCTCCTATAATTCACCCCTCCACTTT	CASRLDSSYNSPLHF
NA	NA	TRBJ2-7	TRBV13	TGTGCCAGCAGCTCCACAGGGAATGAGCAGTACTTC	CASSSTGNEQYF
NA	NA	TRBJ2-7	TRBV9	TGTGCCAGCAGCGTAGAAATCGGGCGGGGCGAGCAGTACTTC	CASSVEIGRGEQYF
NA	NA	TRBJ1-2	TRBV7-8	TGTGCCAGCAGCGGCCGGGTAATCTATGGCTACACCTTC	CASSGRVIYGYTF
NA	TRBD1	TRBJ1-1	TRBV5-6	TGTGCCAGCAGCTTTTTAGGACAGGGGGGAGACACTGAAGCTTTCTTT	CASSFLGQGGDTEAFF
NA	TRBD2	TRBJ2-7	TRBV4-2	TGTGCCAGCAGCCAAGAGGCTAAGGGACTAGCGGGCTACGAGCAGTACTTC	CASSQEAKGLAGYEQYF
NA	NA	TRBJ1-4	TRBV7-2	TGTGCCAGCAGCCAGCACAGGGTTGAAAAACTGTTTTTT	CASSQHRVEKLFF
NA	NA	TRBJ2-4	TRBV7-3	TGTGCCAGCAGCGCCCGAGCAGGGGTCATCGGAAACATTCAGTACTTC	CASSARAGVIGNIQYF
NA	NA	TRBJ1-1	TRBV29-1	TGCAGCGTGGAAGAGAAGGGGGCTGAAGCTTTCTTT	CSVEEKGAEAFF
NA	NA	TRBJ1-1	TRBV18	TGTGCCAGCTCACCGTACGACCCGGCCACTGAAGCTTTCTTT	CASSPYDPATEAFF
NA	TRBD2	TRBJ2-5	TRBV7-2	TGTGCCAGCAGCTTACTACTCGGCGGGAGGGGGGAGGAGACCCAGTACTTC	CASSLLLGGRGEETQYF